The T cell receptor beta chain under discussion was sequenced for a study of a mutant IDH1 vaccine in newly diagnosed glioma. As for the study in general: Vaccinations were initiated 4-6 weeks following radiotherapy alone, or were given together with temozolomide cycles. General study findings and limits: Pseudoprogression appeared independent of alterations in top peripheral clonotypes.

Specified time point: week 35, safety follow-up. The content of each vaccine dose was 300 ug of mutant IDH1 20-mer peptide, and topical imiquimod accompanied it. The patients were given eight vaccinations, one each in weeks 1, 3, 5, 7, 11, 15, 19 and 23. TCRdb's table, derived via immunoSEQ multiplex PCR, lists solely in-frame clones and lacks some. The data show 65,000 to 85,000 clones, about 88% seen once. Points on this clone: Its antigen remains unidentified.

This clonotype was obtained from a man aged 25-40 years with glioma. Material: PBMCs, obtained from a glioma patient whose treatment included an IDH1 peptide vaccine.

CDR3 protein: CASSLSGYQPQHF. CDR3 sequence (DNA): TGTGCCAGCAGTTTATCCGGGTACCAGCCCCAGCATTTT. This chain links TRBV27 with TRBJ1-5, with D unclear. The CDR3 extends over 13 amino acids. V lost 0 bases to trimming and J lost 7 bases, with 7 bases between them. Germline V gene sequence: CDR1 MNHEY, CDR2 SMNVEV (reference sequence).